The 18 T cell receptor beta chains reported below all come from one sample, sequenced in a study of cytomegalovirus exposure and HLA in healthy donors. The PCR made use of 60 Vbeta and 13 Jbeta primers. The table came from immunoSEQ multiplex PCR; TCRdb's copy has only in-frame clones and leaves some out. The sample has about 270,000 clones, more than 55% seen once. Sequenced material: PBMCs. These receptors were collected from a female donor in good health and CMV-seronegative.

The CDR3 region is CASSQRSVGVLNYGYTF. As DNA, the CDR3 is TGTGCCAGCAGCCAACGCTCTGTCGGGGTTCTTAACTATGGCTACACCTTC. This chain joins TRBV14 and TRBJ1-2; the D is unclear. CDR1 is SGHDN and CDR2 is FVKESK in the germline V gene. The ends were cut back, 2 bases at V and 1 base at J, with 17 bases in the middle. This CDR3 comprises 17 residues. Drawing the rest from reference TRBV14 and TRBJ1-2, the complete variable domain is EAGVTQFPSHSVIEKGQTVTLRCDPISGHDNLYWYRRVMGKEIKFLLHFVKESKQDESGMPNNRFLAERTGGTYSTLKVQPAELEDSGVYFCASSQRSVGVLNYGYTFGSGTRLTVV.

V and J are TRBV7-2 and TRBJ2-2; 7 bases line up with TRBD2. Germline V gene data show CDR1 as SGHTA and CDR2 as FQGNSA. V shed 1 base and J 0 bases; nucleotides not matched to a gene: 2. The CDR3 spans 16 residues. As DNA, the CDR3 is TGTGCCAGCAGCTTAGTGGGGGGGACGAACACCGGGGAGCTGTTTTTT. This translates into CASSLVGGTNTGELFF.

This sequence joins TRBV10-3 and TRBJ2-7; 10 positions match TRBD1. J gave up 7 bases and V 3 bases, and 9 bases lay outside the gene matches. The CDR3 has 15 amino acids. Germline V lookup: CDR1 ENHRY, CDR2 SYGVKD. CDR3 region: CAISDGGQGIWEQYF. CDR3 nucleotides: TGTGCCATCAGTGATGGGGGACAGGGGATTTGGGAGCAGTACTTC.

The chain couples TRBV11-3 to TRBJ2-1; TRBD2 matches 8 bases. Germline CDR1 and CDR2: SGHNT and YENEEA. The CDR3 length is 15 residues. With V trimmed by 0 bases and J by 4 bases, 2 bases remained unmatched. This CDR3 reads CASSLDRGGYNEQFF. CDR3 nucleotides: TGTGCCAGCAGCTTAGATCGGGGGGGGTACAATGAGCAGTTCTTC.

This clone was found once. V gene TRBV5-1 combines with J gene TRBJ2-3; TRBD2 agrees at 12 bases. The CDR3 length is 15 residues. With V trimmed by 8 bases and J by 2 bases, 6 bases remained unmatched. Germline CDR1 and CDR2: SGHRS and YFSETQ. The CDR3 sequence is CASRLAGAVTDTQYF. CDR3 nucleotide sequence: TGCGCCAGTAGACTAGCGGGAGCAGTCACAGATACGCAGTATTTT.

This chain uses TRBV28 with TRBJ1-1; no clear D gene. The CDR3 runs 13 residues. The germline gives CDR1 MDHEN, CDR2 SYDVKM. The V gene lost 2 bases and the J gene lost 3 bases, with 7 bases spanning the gap. CDR3 coding DNA: TGTGCCAGCAGTTTAATGGGCTACACTGAAGCTTTCTTT. Translated, it gives CASSLMGYTEAFF.

CDR3 loop: CAWSEDRGGEQYF. The CDR3 nucleotides read TGTGCCTGGAGTGAGGACAGGGGAGGCGAGCAGTACTTC. The chain is built from TRBV30 and TRBJ2-5, with 9 bases that match TRBD1. With the DNA end fitting TRBJ2-7 better, the J assignment may be wrong. CDR3 length equals 13 residues. Germline loops: CDR1 GTSNPN, CDR2 SVGIG (reference sequence).

The chain is built from TRBV7-3 and TRBJ2-2; weak D call: TRBD2 (5 bases). V dropped 1 base and J dropped 6 bases, with 6 bases sitting between them. Germline V gene lookup returns CDR1 SGHTA and CDR2 FQGTGA. The CDR3 covers 13 residues. Here the CDR3 DNA reads TGTGCCAGCAGCTTAAACGGGGCCGGGGAGCTGTTTTTT. It translates to CASSLNGAGELFF.

A note on this clone: One junction end does not reproduce the germline sequence, and a read error may be involved. The rearrangement links TRBV4-1 to TRBJ1-2, with D unresolved. The CDR3 has 14 residues. CDR1 and CDR2 from the germline V gene are MGHRA and YSYEKL. CDR3 in amino acids: CASSQPRESYGYIF. CDR3 DNA: TGCGCCAGCAGCCAACCAAGGGAGTCCTATGGCTACATCTTC.

This chain joins TRBV6-1 and TRBJ1-5; D is unresolved. Germline loops: CDR1 MNHNS, CDR2 SASEGT. There are 14 residues in the CDR3. V dropped 1 base and J dropped 4 bases, with 8 bases sitting between them. This chain's CDR3 is CASSEVADNQPQHF. The CDR3, as DNA: TGTGCCAGCAGTGAAGTAGCAGATAATCAGCCCCAGCATTTT.

This clone was seen a few times. V is TRBV5-1 and J is TRBJ2-7, with a tentative D call TRBD1 (5 bases). The CDR3 has 14 amino acids. Trimming took off 5 bases at V and 4 bases at J, with 16 bases between the two ends. CDR1 SGHRS and CDR2 YFSETQ come from the germline V gene. The CDR3 is CASRPWGRVYEQYF. The CDR3 coding sequence is TGCGCCAGCAGACCTTGGGGCAGGGTGTACGAGCAGTACTTC.

The chain combines TRBV11-1 with TRBJ2-5; D perhaps matches TRBD1 (6 bases). This CDR3 spans 14 amino acids. The germline V and J ends were trimmed by 5 bases and 7 bases, with 17 bases remaining between them. The germline CDR1 and CDR2 sequences are SGHAT and FQDESV (reference sequence). As DNA, the CDR3 is TGTGCCAGCAGCGCCACACTAGGGGGAGTGACCCAGTACTTC. It yields the protein CASSATLGGVTQYF.

The chain joins TRBV7-9 to TRBJ2-2; 10 nucleotides agree with TRBD2. The CDR3 has 15 residues. J was trimmed by 6 bases and V by 5 bases; bases with no gene match: 6. Germline CDR1 is SEHNR and CDR2 is FQNEAQ (reference sequence). CDR3 loop: CASSHSGRSPGELFF. CDR3 nucleotides: TGTGCCAGCAGCCATAGCGGGAGGTCCCCCGGGGAGCTGTTTTTT.

The chain couples TRBV7-9 to TRBJ2-7; a weak D match, TRBD2 (6 bases). Germline-derived CDR1 and CDR2 are SEHNR and FQNEAQ (reference sequence). Trimming stripped 4 bases from V and 0 bases from J, with 19 bases between. This CDR3 has 17 residues. The CDR3 spells CASSSPRRRGSSYEQYF. In DNA form, the CDR3 reads TGTGCCAGCAGCTCCCCCCGGAGGCGGGGAAGCTCCTACGAGCAGTACTTC.

This chain uses TRBV14 with TRBJ2-1; weak D call: TRBD1 (7 bases). Trimming removed 0 bases at V and 6 bases at J, with 15 bases between. CDR1 and CDR2 from the germline V gene are SGHDN and FVKESK. The CDR3 length is 16 residues. CDR3 residues: CASSQEPGGYINEQFF. For the CDR3, the DNA is TGTGCCAGCAGCCAAGAACCAGGGGGGTATATCAATGAGCAGTTCTTC.

This chain uses TRBV5-1 with TRBJ2-1; 8 bases line up with TRBD1. The J segment lost 4 bases and the V segment lost 2 bases, leaving 8 bases of the junction unmatched. Looked up from germline, CDR1 is SGHRS and CDR2 is YFSETQ. This CDR3 region has 16 residues. The CDR3 here is CASSFGSGGPYNEQFF. CDR3 DNA: TGCGCCAGCAGCTTTGGATCAGGGGGCCCGTACAATGAGCAGTTCTTC.

The rearrangement links TRBV11-2 to TRBJ2-2, with TRBD2 matching 12 bases. The V gene end was trimmed by 4 bases and the J gene end by 3 bases; junction bases not matched to a gene: 9. This CDR3 contains 18 residues. Germline V gene lookup returns CDR1 SGHAT and CDR2 FQNNGV. The CDR3 DNA reads as TGTGCCAGCAGCTCTAATCTAGCGGGAGGGCCCGACACCGGGGAGCTGTTTTTT. Encoded protein: CASSSNLAGGPDTGELFF. The variable domain in full, with the rest retrieved from reference TRBV11-2 and TRBJ2-2, is EAGVAQSPRYKIIEKRQSVAFWCNPISGHATLYWYQQILGQGPKLLIQFQNNGVVDDSQLPKDRFSAERLKGVDSTLKIQPAKLEDSAVYLCASSSNLAGGPDTGELFFGEGSRLTVL.

The chain links TRBV27 to TRBJ2-1, with 7 bases fitting TRBD2. Losses at the gene ends were 6 bases for V and 4 bases for J; bases not matched to a gene: 9. The germline gives CDR1 MNHEY, CDR2 SMNVEV (reference sequence). The length of the CDR3 is 15 residues. This CDR3 reads CASRGPGGGYNEQFF. The CDR3 bases are TGTGCCAGCAGGGGGCCGGGGGGTGGGTACAATGAGCAGTTCTTC.